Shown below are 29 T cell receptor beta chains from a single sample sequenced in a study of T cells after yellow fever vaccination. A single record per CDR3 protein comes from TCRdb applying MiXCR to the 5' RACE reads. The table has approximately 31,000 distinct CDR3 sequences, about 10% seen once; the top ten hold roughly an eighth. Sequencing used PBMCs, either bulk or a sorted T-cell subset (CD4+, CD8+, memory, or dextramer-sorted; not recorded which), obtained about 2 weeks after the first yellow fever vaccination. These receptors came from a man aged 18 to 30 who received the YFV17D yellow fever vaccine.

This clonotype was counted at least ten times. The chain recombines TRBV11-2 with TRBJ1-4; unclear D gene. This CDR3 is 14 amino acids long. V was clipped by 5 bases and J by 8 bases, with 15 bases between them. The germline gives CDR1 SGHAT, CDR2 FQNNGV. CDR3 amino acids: CASSPKAGGEKLFF. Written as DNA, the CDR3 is TGTGCCAGCAGCCCCAAGGCAGGAGGGGAAAAACTGTTTTTT.

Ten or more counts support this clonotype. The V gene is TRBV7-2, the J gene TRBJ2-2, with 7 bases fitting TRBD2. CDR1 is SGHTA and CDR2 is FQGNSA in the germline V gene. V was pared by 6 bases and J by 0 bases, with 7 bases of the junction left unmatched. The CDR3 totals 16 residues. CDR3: CASSPPGLANTGELFF. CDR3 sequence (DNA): TGTGCCAGCAGTCCACCAGGACTAGCGAACACCGGGGAGCTGTTTTTT.

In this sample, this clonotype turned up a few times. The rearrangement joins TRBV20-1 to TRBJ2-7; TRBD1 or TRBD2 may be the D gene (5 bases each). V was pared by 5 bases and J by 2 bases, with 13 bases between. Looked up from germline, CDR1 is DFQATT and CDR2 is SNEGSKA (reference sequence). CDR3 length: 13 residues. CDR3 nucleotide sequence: TGCAGTGCTCCAAAGAGGGACCCCTACGAGCAGTACGTC. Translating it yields CSAPKRDPYEQYV.

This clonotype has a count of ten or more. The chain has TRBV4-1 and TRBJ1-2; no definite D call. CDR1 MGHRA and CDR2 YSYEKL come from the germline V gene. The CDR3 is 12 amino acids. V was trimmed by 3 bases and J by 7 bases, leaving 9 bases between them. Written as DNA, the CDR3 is TGCGCCAGCAGCCAGATTGGTTTTGGCTACACCTTC. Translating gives CASSQIGFGYTF.

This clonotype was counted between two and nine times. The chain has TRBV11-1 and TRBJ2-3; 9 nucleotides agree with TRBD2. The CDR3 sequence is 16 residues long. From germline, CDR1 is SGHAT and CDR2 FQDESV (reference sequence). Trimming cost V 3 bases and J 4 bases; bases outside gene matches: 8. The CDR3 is CASSFGLARGSDTQYF. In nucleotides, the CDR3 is TGTGCCAGCAGCTTTGGACTAGCGCGGGGTTCAGATACGCAGTATTTT.

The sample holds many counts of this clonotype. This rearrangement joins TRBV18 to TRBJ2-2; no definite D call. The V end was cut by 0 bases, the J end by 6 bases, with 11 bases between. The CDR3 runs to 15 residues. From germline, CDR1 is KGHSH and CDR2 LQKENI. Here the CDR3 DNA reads TGTGCCAGCTCACCACCGCTCCAGTGGTCCGGGGAGCTGTTTTTT. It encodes CASSPPLQWSGELFF.

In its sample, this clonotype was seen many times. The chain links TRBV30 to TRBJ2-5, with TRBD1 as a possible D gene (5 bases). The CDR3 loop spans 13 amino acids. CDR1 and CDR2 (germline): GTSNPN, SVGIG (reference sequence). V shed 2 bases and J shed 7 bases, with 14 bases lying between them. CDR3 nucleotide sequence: TGTGCCTGGAGTATCCAAGGGGTTGTGACCCAGTACTTC. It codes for CAWSIQGVVTQYF.

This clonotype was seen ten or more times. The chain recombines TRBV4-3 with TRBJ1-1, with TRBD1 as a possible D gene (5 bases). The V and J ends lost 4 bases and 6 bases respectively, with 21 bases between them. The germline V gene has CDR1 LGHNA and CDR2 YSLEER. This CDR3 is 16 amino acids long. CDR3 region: CASSRGGRGGLSEAFF. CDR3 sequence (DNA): TGCGCCAGCAGCCGGGGCGGGAGGGGAGGCCTATCTGAAGCTTTCTTT.

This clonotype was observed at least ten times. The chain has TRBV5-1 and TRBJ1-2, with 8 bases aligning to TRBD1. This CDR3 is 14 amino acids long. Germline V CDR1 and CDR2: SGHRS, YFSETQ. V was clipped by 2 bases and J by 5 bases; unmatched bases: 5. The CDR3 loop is CASSLEGTGYGYTF. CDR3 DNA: TGCGCCAGCAGCTTAGAGGGGACAGGATATGGCTACACCTTC.

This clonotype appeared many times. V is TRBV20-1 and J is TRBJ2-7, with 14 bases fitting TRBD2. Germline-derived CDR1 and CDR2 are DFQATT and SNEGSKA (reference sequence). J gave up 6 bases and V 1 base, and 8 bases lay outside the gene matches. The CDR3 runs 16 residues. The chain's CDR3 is CSARARLAGGRGEQYF. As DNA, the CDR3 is TGCAGTGCTAGAGCGCGACTAGCGGGGGGGCGGGGCGAGCAGTACTTC.

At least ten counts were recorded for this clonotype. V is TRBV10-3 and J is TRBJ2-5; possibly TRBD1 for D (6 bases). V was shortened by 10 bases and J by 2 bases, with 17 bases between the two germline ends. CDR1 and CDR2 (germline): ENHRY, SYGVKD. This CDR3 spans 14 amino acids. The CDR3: CASRSTDRQETQYF. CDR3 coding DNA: TGTGCCAGCAGAAGTACGGACAGACAAGAGACCCAGTACTTC.

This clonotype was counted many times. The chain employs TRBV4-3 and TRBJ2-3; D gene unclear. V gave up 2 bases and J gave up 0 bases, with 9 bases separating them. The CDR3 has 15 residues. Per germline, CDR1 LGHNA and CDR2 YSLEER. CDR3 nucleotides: TGCGCCAGCAGCCAAACGTTGACTAGCACAGATACGCAGTATTTT. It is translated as CASSQTLTSTDTQYF.

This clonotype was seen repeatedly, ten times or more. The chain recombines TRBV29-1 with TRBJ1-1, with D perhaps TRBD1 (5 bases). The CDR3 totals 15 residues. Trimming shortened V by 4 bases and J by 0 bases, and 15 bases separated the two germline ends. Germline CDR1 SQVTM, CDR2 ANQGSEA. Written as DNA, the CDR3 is TGCAGCGTTGCACCGGGTTGGGGGATGAACACTGAAGCTTTCTTT. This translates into CSVAPGWGMNTEAFF.

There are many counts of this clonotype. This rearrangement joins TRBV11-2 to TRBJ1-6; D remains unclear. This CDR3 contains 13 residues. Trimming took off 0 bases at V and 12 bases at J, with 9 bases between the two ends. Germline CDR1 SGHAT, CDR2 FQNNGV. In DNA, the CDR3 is TGTGCCAGCAGCTTAGAAGGCTGGGGACCCCTCCACTTT. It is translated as CASSLEGWGPLHF.

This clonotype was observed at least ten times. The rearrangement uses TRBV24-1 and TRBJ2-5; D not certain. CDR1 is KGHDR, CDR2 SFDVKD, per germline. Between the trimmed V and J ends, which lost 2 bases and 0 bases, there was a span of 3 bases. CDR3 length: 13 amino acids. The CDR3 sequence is CATSDSYQETQYF. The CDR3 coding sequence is TGTGCCACCAGTGATTCGTACCAAGAGACCCAGTACTTC.

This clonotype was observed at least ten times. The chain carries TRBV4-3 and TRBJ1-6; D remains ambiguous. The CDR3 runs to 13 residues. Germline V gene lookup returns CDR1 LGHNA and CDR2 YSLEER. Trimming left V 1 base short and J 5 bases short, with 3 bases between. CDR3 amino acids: CASSQVNNSPLHF. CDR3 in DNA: TGCGCCAGCAGCCAAGTAAATAATTCACCCCTCCACTTT.

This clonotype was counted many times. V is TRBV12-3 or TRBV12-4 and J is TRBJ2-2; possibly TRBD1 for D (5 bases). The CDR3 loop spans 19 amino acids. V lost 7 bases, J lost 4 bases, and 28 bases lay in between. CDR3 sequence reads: CASKIYRFQGVLFTGELFF. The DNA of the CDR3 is TGTGCCAGCAAAATTTACAGGTTTCAAGGGGTGCTATTCACCGGGGAGCTGTTTTTT.

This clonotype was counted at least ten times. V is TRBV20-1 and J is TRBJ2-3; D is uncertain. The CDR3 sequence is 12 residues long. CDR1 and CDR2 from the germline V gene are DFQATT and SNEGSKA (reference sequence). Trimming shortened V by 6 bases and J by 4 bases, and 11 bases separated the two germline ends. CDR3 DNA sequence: TGCAGTGCCGCATCCGGTTCAGATACGCAGTATTTT. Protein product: CSAASGSDTQYF.

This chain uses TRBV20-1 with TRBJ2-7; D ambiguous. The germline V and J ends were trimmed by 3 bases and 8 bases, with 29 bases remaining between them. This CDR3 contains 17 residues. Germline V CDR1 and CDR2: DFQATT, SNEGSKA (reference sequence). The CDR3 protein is CSASTWGRALKTYKQYV. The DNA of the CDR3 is TGCAGTGCTAGTACCTGGGGAAGAGCGCTCAAAACTTACAAGCAGTACGTC.

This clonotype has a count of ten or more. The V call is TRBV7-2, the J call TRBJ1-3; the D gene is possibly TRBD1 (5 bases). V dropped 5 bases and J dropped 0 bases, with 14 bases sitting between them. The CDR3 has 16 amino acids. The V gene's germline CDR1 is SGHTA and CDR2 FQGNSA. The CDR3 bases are TGTGCCAGCAGCCCTGGGACGGCGATCTCTGGAAACACCATATATTTT. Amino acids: CASSPGTAISGNTIYF.

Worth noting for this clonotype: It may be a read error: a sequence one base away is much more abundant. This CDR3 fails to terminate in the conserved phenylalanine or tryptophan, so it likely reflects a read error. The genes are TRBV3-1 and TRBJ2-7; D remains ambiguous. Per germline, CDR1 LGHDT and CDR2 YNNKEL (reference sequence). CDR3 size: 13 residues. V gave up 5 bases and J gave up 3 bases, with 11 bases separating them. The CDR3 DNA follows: TGTGCCAGCAGCGGGCCGCCGCTCTACGAGCAGTACCTC. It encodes CASSGPPLYEQYL.

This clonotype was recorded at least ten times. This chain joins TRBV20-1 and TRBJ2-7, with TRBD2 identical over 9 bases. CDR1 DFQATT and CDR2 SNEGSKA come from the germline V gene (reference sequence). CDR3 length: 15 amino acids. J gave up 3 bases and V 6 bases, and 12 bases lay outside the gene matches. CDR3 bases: TGCAGTGCCGAACCTCTTGCGGGGGGGCTCTACGAGCAGTACGTC. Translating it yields CSAEPLAGGLYEQYV.

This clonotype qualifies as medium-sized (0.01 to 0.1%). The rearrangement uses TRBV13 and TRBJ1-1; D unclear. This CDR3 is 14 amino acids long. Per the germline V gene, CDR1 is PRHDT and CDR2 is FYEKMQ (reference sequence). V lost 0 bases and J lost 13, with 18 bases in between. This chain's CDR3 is CASSLGLMRRVDFF. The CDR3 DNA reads TGTGCCAGCAGCTTAGGCCTAATGAGGAGGGTCGATTTCTTT.

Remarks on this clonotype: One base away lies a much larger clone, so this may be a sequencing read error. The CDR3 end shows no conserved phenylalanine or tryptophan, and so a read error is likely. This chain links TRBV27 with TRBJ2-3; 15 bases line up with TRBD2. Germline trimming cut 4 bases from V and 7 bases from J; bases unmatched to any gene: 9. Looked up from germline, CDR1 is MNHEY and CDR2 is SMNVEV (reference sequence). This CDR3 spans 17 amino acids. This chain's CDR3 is CASSSPWTSGGGYTQYY. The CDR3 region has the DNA TGTGCCAGCAGTTCCCCTTGGACTAGCGGGGGGGGTTATACGCAGTATTAT.

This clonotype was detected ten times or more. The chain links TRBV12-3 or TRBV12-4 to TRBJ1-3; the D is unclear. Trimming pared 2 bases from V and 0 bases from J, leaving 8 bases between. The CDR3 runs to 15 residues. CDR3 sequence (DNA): TGTGCCAGCAGTTTACGGCCGTACTCTGGAAACACCATATATTTT. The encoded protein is CASSLRPYSGNTIYF.

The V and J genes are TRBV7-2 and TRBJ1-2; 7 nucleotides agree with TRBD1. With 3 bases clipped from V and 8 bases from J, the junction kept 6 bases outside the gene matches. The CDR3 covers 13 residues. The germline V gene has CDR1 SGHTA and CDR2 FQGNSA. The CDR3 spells CASSLQGDMGYTF. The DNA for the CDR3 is TGTGCCAGCAGCTTGCAGGGGGACATGGGCTACACCTTC.

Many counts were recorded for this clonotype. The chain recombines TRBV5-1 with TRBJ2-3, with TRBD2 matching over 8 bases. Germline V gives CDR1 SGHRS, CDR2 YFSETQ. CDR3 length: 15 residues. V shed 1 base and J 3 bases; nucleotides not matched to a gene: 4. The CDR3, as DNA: TGCGCCAGCAGCTTGTCCGGGGGGGGGACAGATACGCAGTATTTT. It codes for CASSLSGGGTDTQYF.

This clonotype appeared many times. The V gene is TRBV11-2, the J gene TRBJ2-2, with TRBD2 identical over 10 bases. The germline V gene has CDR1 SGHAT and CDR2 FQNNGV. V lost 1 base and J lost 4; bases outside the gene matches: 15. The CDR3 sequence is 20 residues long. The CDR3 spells CASSLGGRWERGGVTGELFF. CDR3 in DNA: TGTGCCAGCAGCTTAGGGGGGCGCTGGGAGCGGGGGGGCGTCACCGGGGAGCTGTTTTTT. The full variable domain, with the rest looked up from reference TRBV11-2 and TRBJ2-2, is EAGVAQSPRYKIIEKRQSVAFWCNPISGHATLYWYQQILGQGPKLLIQFQNNGVVDDSQLPKDRFSAERLKGVDSTLKIQPAKLEDSAVYLCASSLGGRWERGGVTGELFFGEGSRLTVL.

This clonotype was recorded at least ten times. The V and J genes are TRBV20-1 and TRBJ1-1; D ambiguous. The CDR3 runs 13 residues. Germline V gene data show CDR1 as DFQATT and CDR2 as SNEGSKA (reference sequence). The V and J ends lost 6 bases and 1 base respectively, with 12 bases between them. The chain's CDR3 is CSARRRPNTEAFF. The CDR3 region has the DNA TGCAGTGCAAGAAGGAGGCCGAACACTGAAGCTTTCTTT.